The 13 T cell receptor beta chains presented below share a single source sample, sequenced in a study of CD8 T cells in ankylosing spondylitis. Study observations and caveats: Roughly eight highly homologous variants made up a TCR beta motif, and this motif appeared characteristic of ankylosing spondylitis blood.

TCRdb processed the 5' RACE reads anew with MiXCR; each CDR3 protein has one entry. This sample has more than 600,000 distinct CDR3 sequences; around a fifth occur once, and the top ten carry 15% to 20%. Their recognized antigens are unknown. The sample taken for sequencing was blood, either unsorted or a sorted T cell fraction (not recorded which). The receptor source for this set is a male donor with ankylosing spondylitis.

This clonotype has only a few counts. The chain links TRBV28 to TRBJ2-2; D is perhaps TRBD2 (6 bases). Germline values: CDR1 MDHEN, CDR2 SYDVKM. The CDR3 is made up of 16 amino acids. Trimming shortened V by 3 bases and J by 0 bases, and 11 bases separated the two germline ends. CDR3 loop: CASSLTGTPNTGELFF. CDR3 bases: TGTGCCAGCAGTTTGACCGGGACTCCGAACACCGGGGAGCTGTTTTTT.

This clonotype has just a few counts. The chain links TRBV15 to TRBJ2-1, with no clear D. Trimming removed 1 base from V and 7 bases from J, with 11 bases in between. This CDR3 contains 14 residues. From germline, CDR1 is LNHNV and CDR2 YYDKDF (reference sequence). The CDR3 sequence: CATSRGGLGNEQFF. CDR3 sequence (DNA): TGTGCCACCAGCAGAGGAGGATTGGGGAATGAGCAGTTCTTC.

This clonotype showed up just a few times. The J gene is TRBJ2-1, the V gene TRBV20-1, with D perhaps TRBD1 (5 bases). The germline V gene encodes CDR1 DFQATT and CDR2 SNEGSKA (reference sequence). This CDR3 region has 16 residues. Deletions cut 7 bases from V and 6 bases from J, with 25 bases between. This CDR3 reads CSVPPLGRKRSNEQFF. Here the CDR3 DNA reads TGCAGTGTCCCCCCCCTGGGGCGGAAACGGTCCAATGAGCAGTTCTTC.

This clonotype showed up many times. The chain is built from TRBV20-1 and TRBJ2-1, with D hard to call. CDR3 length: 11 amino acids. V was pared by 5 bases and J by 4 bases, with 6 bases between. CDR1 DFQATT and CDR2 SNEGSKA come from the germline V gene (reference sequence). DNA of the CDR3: TGCAGTGCTCCGGAGTACAATGAGCAGTTCTTC. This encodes CSAPEYNEQFF.

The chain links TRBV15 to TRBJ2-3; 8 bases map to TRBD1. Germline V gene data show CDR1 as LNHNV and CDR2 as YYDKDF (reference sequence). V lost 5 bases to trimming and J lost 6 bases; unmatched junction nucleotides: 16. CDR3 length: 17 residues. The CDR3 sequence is CATSSTGGITWLDTQYF. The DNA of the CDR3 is TGTGCCACCAGCTCCACAGGGGGAATCACCTGGCTGGATACGCAGTATTTT.

CDR3 loop: CASSLVGQVLNEQFF. DNA for the CDR3: TGTGCCAGCAGCTTGGTAGGACAGGTCCTCAATGAGCAGTTCTTC. The chain uses TRBV5-6 and TRBJ2-1; 7 nucleotides line up with TRBD1. Germline-derived CDR1 and CDR2 are SGHDT and YYEEEE. Unmatched junction bases numbered 6, after V lost 0 bases and J lost 6 bases. The CDR3 length is 15 residues.

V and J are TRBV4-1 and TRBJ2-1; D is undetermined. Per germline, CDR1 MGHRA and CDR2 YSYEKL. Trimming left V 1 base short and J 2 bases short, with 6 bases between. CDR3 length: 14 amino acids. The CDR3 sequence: CASSQAYTYNEQFF. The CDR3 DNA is TGCGCCAGCAGCCAAGCTTACACCTACAATGAGCAGTTCTTC.

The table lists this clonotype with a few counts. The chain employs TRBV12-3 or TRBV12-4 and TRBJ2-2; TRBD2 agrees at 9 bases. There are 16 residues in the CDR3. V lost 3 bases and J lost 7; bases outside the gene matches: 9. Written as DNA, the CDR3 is TGTGCCAGCAGTTTTGGGCGGGGGGGACTTCGCGGGGAGCTGTTTTTT. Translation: CASSFGRGGLRGELFF.

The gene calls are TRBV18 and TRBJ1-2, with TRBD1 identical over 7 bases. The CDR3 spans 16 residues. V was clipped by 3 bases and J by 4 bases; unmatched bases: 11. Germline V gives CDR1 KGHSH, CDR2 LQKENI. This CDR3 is CASSPPGGQALYGYTF. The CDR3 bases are TGTGCCAGCTCACCCCCCGGTGGACAGGCACTCTATGGCTACACCTTC.

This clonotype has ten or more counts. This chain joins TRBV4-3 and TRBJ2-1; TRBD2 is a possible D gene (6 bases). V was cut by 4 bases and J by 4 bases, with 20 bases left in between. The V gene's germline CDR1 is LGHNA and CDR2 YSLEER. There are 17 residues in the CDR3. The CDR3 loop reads CASSPGRLVELYNEQFF. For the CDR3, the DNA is TGCGCCAGCAGCCCCGGCCGACTAGTCGAGTTGTACAATGAGCAGTTCTTC.

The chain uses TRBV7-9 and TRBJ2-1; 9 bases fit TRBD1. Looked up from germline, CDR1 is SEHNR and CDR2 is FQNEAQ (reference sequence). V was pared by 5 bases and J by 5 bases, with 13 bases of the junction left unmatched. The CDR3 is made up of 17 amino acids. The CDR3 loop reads CASSPKPPGTGHNEQFF. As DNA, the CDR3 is TGTGCCAGCAGCCCGAAACCCCCCGGGACAGGGCACAATGAGCAGTTCTTC.

DNA for the CDR3: TGTGCCAGCAGCTTACGAGGTTGGACCTACGAGCAGTACTTC. As protein: CASSLRGWTYEQYF. The chain employs TRBV7-6 and TRBJ2-7; D is undetermined. This CDR3 region has 14 residues. Germline V gene sequence: CDR1 SGHVS, CDR2 FNYEAQ. The germline V and J ends were trimmed by 2 bases and 2 bases, with 10 bases remaining between them.

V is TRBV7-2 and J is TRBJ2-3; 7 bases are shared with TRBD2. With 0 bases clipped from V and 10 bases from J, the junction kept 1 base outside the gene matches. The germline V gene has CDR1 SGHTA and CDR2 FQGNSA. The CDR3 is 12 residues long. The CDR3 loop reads CASSLAAGAQYF. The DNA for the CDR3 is TGTGCCAGCAGCTTAGCGGCGGGAGCGCAGTATTTT.